The next 13 T cell receptor beta chains were all read from a single sample in a study of T cells in Graves' hyperthyroidism and ophthalmopathy. Amplification of TCR beta CDR3 regions used RNA as the template. HTBI primers were employed in a first-round RT-PCR of the TCR CDR3. TCRdb reprocessed the multiplex PCR reads with MiXCR, giving one entry per CDR3 protein. Among around 500,000 distinct CDR3 sequences listed, under 15% were seen once. Source material: blood. The receptors were gathered from a woman aged 18-30 years with Graves' hyperthyroidism.

The table lists this clonotype with a few counts. The chain is built from TRBV10-3 and TRBJ2-1, with unresolved D. CDR3 size: 13 residues. The germline V gene has CDR1 ENHRY and CDR2 SYGVKD. Between the trimmed V and J ends, which lost 4 bases and 8 bases, there was a span of 12 bases. The CDR3 is CAISGPRAHEQFF. CDR3 in DNA: TGTGCCATCAGTGGCCCCCGGGCCCATGAGCAGTTCTTC.

This clonotype was detected ten times or more. This sequence joins TRBV12-3 or TRBV12-4 and TRBJ2-1; the D call may be TRBD1 or TRBD2 (5 bases each). V was trimmed by 3 bases and J by 6 bases, leaving 12 bases between them. The CDR3 loop spans 14 amino acids. The CDR3 nucleotides read TGTGCCAGCAGTTTCGGGACCGCCTCCAATGAGCAGTTCTTC. Its translation: CASSFGTASNEQFF.

This clonotype was seen at least ten times. The genes are TRBV7-2 and TRBJ2-7, with D unresolved. Trimming left V 5 bases short and J 3 bases short, with 11 bases between. The CDR3 has 13 amino acids. Germline V gives CDR1 SGHTA, CDR2 FQGNSA. Here the CDR3 reads CASSRRNVYEQYF. The CDR3 DNA reads as TGTGCCAGCAGCAGAAGGAATGTCTACGAGCAGTACTTC.

At least ten counts were recorded for this clonotype. This sequence joins TRBV11-2 and TRBJ1-3; maybe TRBD1 (6 bases). The length of the CDR3 is 18 residues. Trimming took 1 base from V and 0 from J, leaving 16 bases between them. The germline V gene has CDR1 SGHAT and CDR2 FQNNGV. The CDR3 sequence: CASSLVTTGGRSGNTIYF. In DNA, the CDR3 is TGTGCCAGCAGCTTAGTGACGACAGGAGGACGCTCTGGAAACACCATATATTTT. The full variable domain, its missing parts supplied by reference TRBV11-2 and TRBJ1-3, is EAGVAQSPRYKIIEKRQSVAFWCNPISGHATLYWYQQILGQGPKLLIQFQNNGVVDDSQLPKDRFSAERLKGVDSTLKIQPAKLEDSAVYLCASSLVTTGGRSGNTIYFGEGSWLTVV.

This clonotype came up many times. This sequence joins TRBV2 and TRBJ1-6; D not certain. This CDR3 has 16 residues. V was shortened by 4 bases and J by 0 bases, with 10 bases between the two germline ends. In germline, CDR1 is SNHLY, CDR2 FYNNEI. The CDR3: CASSGFGSSYNSPLHF. CDR3 DNA: TGTGCCAGCAGTGGGTTCGGGAGCTCCTATAATTCACCCCTCCACTTT.

This rearrangement joins TRBV20-1 to TRBJ2-3, with a tentative D call TRBD1 (6 bases). The germline CDR1 and CDR2 sequences are DFQATT and SNEGSKA (reference sequence). V was shortened by 5 bases and J by 6 bases, with 15 bases between the two germline ends. The CDR3 runs to 13 residues. CDR3 coding DNA: TGCAGTGCTTCAAAGGGGGTCCCGGATACGCAGTATTTT. It encodes CSASKGVPDTQYF.

The table lists this clonotype with many counts. This chain connects TRBV7-8 to TRBJ1-6; D not resolved. This CDR3 has 15 amino acids. V lost 10 bases, J lost 0 bases, and 13 bases lay in between. Germline CDR1 and CDR2: SGHVS and FQNEAQ. The CDR3 region has the DNA TGTGCCATCCGGACGGCGAGCTCCTATAATTCACCCCTCCACTTT. Protein sequence: CAIRTASSYNSPLHF.

The rearrangement joins TRBV11-3 to TRBJ2-3; D not certain. The germline V gene encodes CDR1 SGHNT and CDR2 YENEEA. Trimming removed 0 bases from V and 3 bases from J, with 10 bases in between. The CDR3 loop spans 15 amino acids. CDR3 sequence (DNA): TGTGCCAGCAGCTTAGATGGGCTAGTAACAGATACGCAGTATTTT. Translated: CASSLDGLVTDTQYF. The full variable domain, its missing parts supplied by reference TRBV11-3 and TRBJ2-3, is EAGVVQSPRYKIIEKKQPVAFWCNPISGHNTLYWYLQNLGQGPELLIRYENEEAVDDSQLPKDRFSAERLKGVDSTLKIQPAELGDSAVYLCASSLDGLVTDTQYFGPGTRLTVL.

This clonotype was detected ten times or more. This sequence joins TRBV20-1 and TRBJ2-3; 8 bases agree with TRBD1. There are 17 residues in the CDR3. The V and J ends lost 5 bases and 1 base, in that order; junction bases with no gene match: 14. Germline CDR1 reads DFQATT; CDR2 reads SNEGSKA (reference sequence). The CDR3 here is CSAVVDTQGAGTDTQYF. The CDR3 DNA reads as TGCAGTGCTGTGGTGGACACGCAGGGGGCTGGCACAGATACGCAGTATTTT.

This clonotype was detected ten times or more. V gene TRBV9 combines with J gene TRBJ1-1, with 9 nucleotides matching TRBD1. The CDR3 runs 15 residues. Germline CDR1 is SGDLS and CDR2 is YYNGEE. Losses at the gene ends were 3 bases for V and 8 bases for J; bases not matched to a gene: 11. CDR3 sequence (DNA): TGTGCCAGCAGCGCGGAACAGGGGGCAACGGGAGAAGCTTTCTTT. Protein: CASSAEQGATGEAFF.

V gene TRBV19 combines with J gene TRBJ2-1; TRBD2 matches 10 bases. The CDR3 sequence is 17 residues long. CDR1 is LNHDA, CDR2 SQIVND, per germline (reference sequence). Trimming at V came to 5 bases and at J to 4 bases, leaving 11 bases not matched to a gene. CDR3 sequence (DNA): TGTGCCAGTAGTGGCGGCTCTAGCGGGAGATTTTACAATGAGCAGTTCTTC. It codes for CASSGGSSGRFYNEQFF. Supplemented by reference TRBV19 and TRBJ2-1, the full variable domain reads DGGITQSPKYLFRKEGQNVTLSCEQNLNHDAMYWYRQDPGQGLRLIYYSQIVNDFQKGDIAEGYSVSREKKESFPLTVTSAQKNPTAFYLCASSGGSSGRFYNEQFFGPGTRLTVL.

The chain couples TRBV24-1 to TRBJ1-1; 7 nucleotides match TRBD1. There are 13 residues in the CDR3. Germline V CDR1 and CDR2: KGHDR, SFDVKD. V dropped 3 bases and J dropped 7; count of bases not matched to a gene: 4. The CDR3 region is CATSDGDSDEAFF. CDR3 nucleotides: TGTGCCACCAGTGATGGGGACAGCGATGAAGCTTTCTTT.

The V call is TRBV28, the J call TRBJ2-7; a possible D gene is TRBD1 (6 bases). V lost 3 bases and J 2 bases, leaving 14 bases between the germline ends. Per germline, CDR1 MDHEN and CDR2 SYDVKM. The CDR3 spans 15 residues. The CDR3 DNA follows: TGTGCCAGCAGTTTCAGGGGTTCTACTACCTACGAGCAGTACTTC. Its translation is CASSFRGSTTYEQYF.